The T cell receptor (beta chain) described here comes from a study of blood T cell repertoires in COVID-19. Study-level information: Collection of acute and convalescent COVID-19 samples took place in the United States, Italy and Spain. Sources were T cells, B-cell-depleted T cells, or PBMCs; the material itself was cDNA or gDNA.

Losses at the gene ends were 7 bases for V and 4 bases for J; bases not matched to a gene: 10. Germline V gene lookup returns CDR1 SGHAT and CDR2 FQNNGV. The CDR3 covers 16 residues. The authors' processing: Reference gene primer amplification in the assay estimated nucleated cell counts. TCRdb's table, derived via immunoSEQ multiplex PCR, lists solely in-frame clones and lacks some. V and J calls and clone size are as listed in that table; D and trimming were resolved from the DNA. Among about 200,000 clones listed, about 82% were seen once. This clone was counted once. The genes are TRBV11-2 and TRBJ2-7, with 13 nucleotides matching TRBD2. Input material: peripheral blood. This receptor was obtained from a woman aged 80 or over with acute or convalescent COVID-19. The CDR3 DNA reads TGTGCCAGCATCCCTGCCGGGACTAGCGGGAAGTACGAGCAGTACTTC. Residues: CASIPAGTSGKYEQYF.